The sequence of this TCR beta chain was determined in a study of cytomegalovirus exposure and HLA in healthy donors. Study at large: The approximately 120 validation repertoires were produced on the same platform as the 500 to 800 repertoires of the first cohort. This was reported in a later analysis.

CDR1 and CDR2 (germline): SSHAT, FNYEAQ (reference sequence). This CDR3 is 15 amino acids long. Findings of the study overall: The study designated roughly 150 TCR beta chains cytomegalovirus-associated.

The protocol was immunoSEQ multiplex PCR, while the TCRdb copy is restricted to in-frame clones and leaves out a portion. Of fewer than 140,000 clones detected, 88% appear once; the ten largest clones hold around 1.9%. Points on this clone: Its specificity is unknown. One end of the junction varies from germline; a read error may be responsible.

Material: PBMCs. This sequence joins TRBV7-7 and TRBJ2-1; TRBD2 agrees at 10 bases. The receptor was derived from a woman under 30 in good health and CMV-seropositive. The CDR3 DNA reads TGTGCTAGCAGCTTACAACTAGCGGGGTACAATGAGCAGTTCTTC. Protein: CASSLQLAGYNEQFF.